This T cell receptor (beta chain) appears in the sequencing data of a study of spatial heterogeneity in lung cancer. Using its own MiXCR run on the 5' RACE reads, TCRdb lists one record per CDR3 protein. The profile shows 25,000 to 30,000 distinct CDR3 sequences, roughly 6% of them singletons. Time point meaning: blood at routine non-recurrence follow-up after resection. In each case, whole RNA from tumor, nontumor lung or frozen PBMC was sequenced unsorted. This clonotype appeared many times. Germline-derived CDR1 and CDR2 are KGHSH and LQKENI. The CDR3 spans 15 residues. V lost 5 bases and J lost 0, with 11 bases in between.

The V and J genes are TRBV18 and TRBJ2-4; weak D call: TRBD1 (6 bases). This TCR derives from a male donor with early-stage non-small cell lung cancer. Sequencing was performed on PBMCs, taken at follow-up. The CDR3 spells CASSSGQLAKNIQYF. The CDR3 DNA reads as TGTGCCAGCTCAAGCGGACAGCTAGCCAAAAACATTCAGTACTTC. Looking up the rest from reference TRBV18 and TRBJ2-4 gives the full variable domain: NAGVMQNPRHLVRRRGQEARLRCSPMKGHSHVYWYRQLPEEGLKFMVYLQKENIIDESGMPKERFSAEFPKEGPSILRIQQVVRGDSAAYFCASSSGQLAKNIQYFGAGTRLSVL.